What follows are 14 T cell receptor beta chains derived from one specimen sequenced in a study of OX40 agonist ivuxolimab in advanced cancers. Assay used: immunoSEQ multiplex PCR; TCRdb lists only in-frame clones, some missing. Of tens of thousands of clones detected, approximately 90% appear once; the ten largest clones hold 40% to 45%. Sample: CD4+ or CD8+ T cells sorted from blood, taken in a trial of the OX40 agonist ivuxolimab. The receptors originated from an adult with an advanced solid tumor such as melanoma, head and neck, liver or kidney cancer.

The rearrangement joins TRBV30 to TRBJ2-3, with 7 positions matching TRBD1. Germline loops: CDR1 GTSNPN, CDR2 SVGIG (reference sequence). This CDR3 is built from 15 residues. The CDR3 DNA is TGTGCAGGGGAAGGGGGCTGGACTAGCACAGATACGCAGTATTTT. It codes for CAGEGGWTSTDTQYF.

The chain uses TRBV11-2 and TRBJ2-5; D is perhaps TRBD2 (5 bases). The CDR3 consists of 16 residues. V was clipped by 1 base and J by 2 bases, with 14 bases between them. Germline loops: CDR1 SGHAT, CDR2 FQNNGV. CDR3 protein: CASSLVTEGRQETQYF. DNA for the CDR3: TGTGCCAGCAGCTTAGTGACTGAGGGTAGACAAGAGACCCAGTACTTC.

This rearrangement joins TRBV7-2 to TRBJ2-7; 11 bases map to TRBD2. V shed 2 bases, J shed 6 bases, and the junction held 3 bases outside the gene matches. Germline V lookup: CDR1 SGHTA, CDR2 FQGNSA. The CDR3 is made up of 14 amino acids. In DNA form, the CDR3 reads TGTGCCAGCAGCTTATTAGCGGGGGGGTCCGAGCAGTACTTC. This sequence encodes CASSLLAGGSEQYF.

The gene calls are TRBV27 and TRBJ1-1; a weak D match, TRBD1 (6 bases). The V and J ends lost 5 bases and 5 bases respectively, with 12 bases between them. Germline CDR1 and CDR2: MNHEY and SMNVEV (reference sequence). This CDR3 has 13 amino acids. CDR3 in amino acids: CASSTQGGTEAFF. The CDR3, as DNA: TGTGCCAGCAGTACACAAGGGGGGACTGAAGCTTTCTTT.

The chain links TRBV30 to TRBJ1-2, with D perhaps TRBD1 (5 bases). This CDR3 comprises 13 residues. The ends were cut back, 0 bases at V and 8 bases at J, with 13 bases in the middle. The germline V gene has CDR1 GTSNPN and CDR2 SVGIG (reference sequence). The CDR3 protein is CAWSVARAEGYTF. CDR3 nucleotides: TGTGCCTGGAGTGTAGCCAGGGCGGAAGGCTACACCTTC.

The chain couples TRBV9 to TRBJ1-2; D not certain. Germline loops: CDR1 SGDLS, CDR2 YYNGEE. This CDR3 has 11 amino acids. V dropped 6 bases and J dropped 12 bases, with 15 bases sitting between them. The chain's CDR3 is CASKGLNGDTF. The CDR3 DNA sequence: TGTGCCAGCAAAGGACTCAACGGGGACACCTTC.

The V and J genes are TRBV6-5 and TRBJ2-1; D might be TRBD2 (5 bases). V was cut by 8 bases and J by 0 bases, with 8 bases left in between. Germline V lookup: CDR1 MNHEY, CDR2 SVGAGI. The CDR3 is made up of 13 amino acids. The CDR3 reads CASGGSSYNEQFF. CDR3 coding DNA: TGTGCCAGCGGTGGGAGCTCCTACAATGAGCAGTTCTTC.

This chain joins TRBV30 and TRBJ2-3, with a possible D match to TRBD1 (5 bases). The V end was cut by 3 bases, the J end by 0 bases, with 13 bases between. The CDR3 sequence is 15 residues long. Germline CDR1 is GTSNPN and CDR2 is SVGIG (reference sequence). This CDR3 reads CAWRRTPLSTDTQYF. CDR3 DNA sequence: TGTGCCTGGAGGCGGACACCGCTTAGCACAGATACGCAGTATTTT.

J is TRBJ1-2 and V is TRBV30; D call uncertain. Germline V gene sequence: CDR1 GTSNPN, CDR2 SVGIG (reference sequence). This CDR3 is 15 amino acids long. The germline V and J ends were trimmed by 3 bases and 0 bases, with 14 bases remaining between them. The CDR3 loop reads CAWRKGLIPNYGYTF. The DNA for the CDR3 is TGTGCCTGGAGGAAGGGATTAATACCTAACTATGGCTACACCTTC. The whole variable domain, filled in from reference TRBV30 and TRBJ1-2, reads SQTIHQWPATLVQPVGSPLSLECTVEGTSNPNLYWYRQAAGRGLQLLFYSVGIGQISSEVPQNLSASRPQDRQFILSSKKLLLSDSGFYLCAWRKGLIPNYGYTFGSGTRLTVV.

The chain carries TRBV7-2 and TRBJ2-7, with D possibly TRBD2 on 6 matching bases. The V and J ends lost 2 bases and 4 bases respectively, with 9 bases between them. The CDR3 runs to 13 residues. Germline V gene data show CDR1 as SGHTA and CDR2 as FQGNSA. The CDR3 sequence: CASSLRERYEQYF. CDR3 DNA: TGTGCCAGCAGCTTACGGGAGCGGTACGAGCAGTACTTC.

The chain carries TRBV7-2 and TRBJ2-1, with 7 bases fitting TRBD1. Trimming removed 5 bases from V and 8 bases from J; junction bases left unmatched: 6. Germline lookup yields CDR1 SGHTA and CDR2 FQGNSA. This CDR3 has 13 residues. CDR3 loop: CASSVTGYDEQFF. The CDR3 coding sequence is TGTGCCAGCAGCGTGACAGGGTACGATGAGCAGTTCTTC.

This clone has just one count. The chain links TRBV7-9 to TRBJ2-6, with D unresolved. Trimming shortened V by 6 bases and J by 4 bases, and 13 bases separated the two germline ends. Germline CDR1 reads SEHNR; CDR2 reads FQNEAQ (reference sequence). This CDR3 is 15 amino acids long. This chain's CDR3 is CASSLAGGGANVLTF. CDR3 DNA sequence: TGTGCCAGCAGTTTGGCCGGTGGCGGGGCCAACGTCCTGACTTTC.

CDR3 nucleotide sequence: TGTGCCAGCACCCACGGGACGTTCGGTTATGAGCAGTTCTTC. Its translation is CASTHGTFGYEQFF. The V and J genes are TRBV6-5 and TRBJ2-1; the D call may be TRBD1 or TRBD2 (5 bases each). CDR1 is MNHEY and CDR2 is SVGAGI in the germline V gene. The CDR3 has 14 amino acids. The V gene lost 7 bases and the J gene lost 8 bases, with 18 bases spanning the gap.

This chain links TRBV7-6 with TRBJ2-3; 12 bases map to TRBD2. Germline V lookup: CDR1 SGHVS, CDR2 FNYEAQ. The CDR3 is 16 amino acids. With V trimmed by 5 bases and J by 5 bases, 8 bases remained unmatched. The CDR3 DNA sequence: TGTGCCAGCAGCCCTTCTAGCGGGGGGGCCTTAGATACGCAGTATTTT. Protein: CASSPSSGGALDTQYF. Drawing the rest from reference TRBV7-6 and TRBJ2-3, the complete variable domain is GAGVSQSPRYKVTKRGQDVALRCDPISGHVSLYWYRQALGQGPEFLTYFNYEAQQDKSGLPNDRFSAERPEGSISTLTIQRTEQRDSAMYRCASSPSSGGALDTQYFGPGTRLTVL.